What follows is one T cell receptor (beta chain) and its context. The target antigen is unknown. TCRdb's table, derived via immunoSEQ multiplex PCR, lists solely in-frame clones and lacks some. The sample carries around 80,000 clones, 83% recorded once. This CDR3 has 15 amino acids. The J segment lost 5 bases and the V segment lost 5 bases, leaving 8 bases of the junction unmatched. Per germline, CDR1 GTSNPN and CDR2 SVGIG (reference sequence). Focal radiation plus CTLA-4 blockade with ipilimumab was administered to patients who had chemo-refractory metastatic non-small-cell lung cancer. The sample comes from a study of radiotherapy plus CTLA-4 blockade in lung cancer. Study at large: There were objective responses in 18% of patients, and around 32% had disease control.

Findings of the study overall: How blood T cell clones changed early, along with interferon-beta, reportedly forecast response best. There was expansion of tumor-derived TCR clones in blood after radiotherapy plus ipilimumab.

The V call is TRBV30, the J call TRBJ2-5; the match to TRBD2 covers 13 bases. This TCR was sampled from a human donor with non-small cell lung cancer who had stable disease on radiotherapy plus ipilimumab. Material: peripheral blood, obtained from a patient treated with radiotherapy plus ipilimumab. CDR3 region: CAWGMTSGRLETQYF. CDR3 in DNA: TGTGCCTGGGGCATGACTAGCGGGAGGCTTGAGACCCAGTACTTC.